The text below deals with one TCR beta chain. The antigen it recognizes is unknown. No much larger clonotype is one base removed from it; base qualities were not supplied. For sequencing of the TCRbeta CDR3 region, genomic DNA was extracted from the sorted cells. TCRbeta CDR3 regions were sequenced using the immunoSEQ Assay. This is the immuneACCESS table as TCRdb keeps it, with only in-frame sequences that have V and J called. A part of the clones is gone; compared with another copy, unresolved V genes explain less than half, and the rest is unexplained. In all, the sample holds 99,000 or so clones, and around 96% of those were seen once. The ten top clones hold 2% of the sample. The sample originates from a study of OX40 agonist ivuxolimab in advanced cancers. About the full investigation: Ivuxolimab, which targeted the costimulatory receptor OX40 (CD134), was an agonistic, fully human IgG2 monoclonal antibody. The paper describes the monotherapy dose-escalation part (N = 52 patients) of the phase I trial of ivuxolimab. Patients were allowed to have had prior anti-PD-1, anti-PD-L1 or anti-CTLA-4 therapy, and approximately 37% of the dose-escalation patients had been treated with checkpoint inhibitors. Of the 52 patients in dose escalation, 19 had hepatocellular carcinoma, some 15 had melanoma, 9 had renal cell carcinoma and 9 had head and neck cancer. Partial responses occurred in three dose-escalation patients, of whom one had hepatocellular carcinoma and two had cutaneous melanoma. In the dose-escalation cohort, 82.7% of patients were male, and the mean age was about 55 years, with a range of roughly 20 to 85. Intravenous ivuxolimab was administered to patients every 2 weeks at six dose levels: 0.01, 0.1, 0.3, 1.5, 3 and 10 mg/kg. The point of sequencing TCRbeta in the periphery was to test whether ivuxolimab changed TCR sequence diversity and drove clonal T-cell expansion.

The trial excluded patients who had a history of autoimmune disease or who were on systemic immunosuppression. In every dose cohort, peripheral blood was drawn for TCR sequencing at baseline, cycle 4 day 1, and cycle 7 day 1. Samples were obtained from an open-label, multicenter, first-in-human phase I dose-escalation trial of ivuxolimab. Adults with locally advanced or metastatic head and neck squamous cell, hepatocellular, melanoma or renal cell carcinoma were enrolled in the trial. Before TCR sequencing, CD4+ T cells and CD8+ T cells were sorted from peripheral blood as separate populations. Overall study outcomes, separate from this receptor: In the 0.1-3.0 mg/kg groups, partial responders had among the lowest normalized peripheral clonal expansion, particularly in CD8+ T cells. Low levels of normalized T-cell clonal expansion were also seen in some nonresponding patients. At doses of 0.1 to 3.0 mg/kg, clonal expansion of both CD4+ and CD8+ blood T cells was observed from baseline to week 6. After ivuxolimab, expanded clones were on average more numerous among CD8+ T cells than among CD4+ T cells. Which antigens the clonally expanded peripheral T cells were specific for was not determined.

The specimen was CD4+ or CD8+ T cells sorted from blood, collected in a trial of the OX40 agonist ivuxolimab. This TCR was sampled from an adult with an advanced solid tumor such as melanoma, head and neck, liver or kidney cancer.

CDR3 sequence: CASSTPGPTNTQYF. The nucleotide sequence reads TGTGCCAGCAGTACCCCGGGACCGACGAATACGCAGTATTTT. The V and J genes are TRBV27 and TRBJ2-3; the D gene is perhaps TRBD1 or TRBD2, as each covers 5 bases. From the cysteine up to the phenylalanine, the CDR3 has a length of 14 residues. Just the 42-base CDR3 DNA is kept, in frame starting at base 1. Between the V and J ends, shortened by 5 bases and 7 bases respectively, the junction contains 16 bases. As encoded in the germline V gene (reference sequence), CDR1 is MNHEY while CDR2 is SMNVEV.